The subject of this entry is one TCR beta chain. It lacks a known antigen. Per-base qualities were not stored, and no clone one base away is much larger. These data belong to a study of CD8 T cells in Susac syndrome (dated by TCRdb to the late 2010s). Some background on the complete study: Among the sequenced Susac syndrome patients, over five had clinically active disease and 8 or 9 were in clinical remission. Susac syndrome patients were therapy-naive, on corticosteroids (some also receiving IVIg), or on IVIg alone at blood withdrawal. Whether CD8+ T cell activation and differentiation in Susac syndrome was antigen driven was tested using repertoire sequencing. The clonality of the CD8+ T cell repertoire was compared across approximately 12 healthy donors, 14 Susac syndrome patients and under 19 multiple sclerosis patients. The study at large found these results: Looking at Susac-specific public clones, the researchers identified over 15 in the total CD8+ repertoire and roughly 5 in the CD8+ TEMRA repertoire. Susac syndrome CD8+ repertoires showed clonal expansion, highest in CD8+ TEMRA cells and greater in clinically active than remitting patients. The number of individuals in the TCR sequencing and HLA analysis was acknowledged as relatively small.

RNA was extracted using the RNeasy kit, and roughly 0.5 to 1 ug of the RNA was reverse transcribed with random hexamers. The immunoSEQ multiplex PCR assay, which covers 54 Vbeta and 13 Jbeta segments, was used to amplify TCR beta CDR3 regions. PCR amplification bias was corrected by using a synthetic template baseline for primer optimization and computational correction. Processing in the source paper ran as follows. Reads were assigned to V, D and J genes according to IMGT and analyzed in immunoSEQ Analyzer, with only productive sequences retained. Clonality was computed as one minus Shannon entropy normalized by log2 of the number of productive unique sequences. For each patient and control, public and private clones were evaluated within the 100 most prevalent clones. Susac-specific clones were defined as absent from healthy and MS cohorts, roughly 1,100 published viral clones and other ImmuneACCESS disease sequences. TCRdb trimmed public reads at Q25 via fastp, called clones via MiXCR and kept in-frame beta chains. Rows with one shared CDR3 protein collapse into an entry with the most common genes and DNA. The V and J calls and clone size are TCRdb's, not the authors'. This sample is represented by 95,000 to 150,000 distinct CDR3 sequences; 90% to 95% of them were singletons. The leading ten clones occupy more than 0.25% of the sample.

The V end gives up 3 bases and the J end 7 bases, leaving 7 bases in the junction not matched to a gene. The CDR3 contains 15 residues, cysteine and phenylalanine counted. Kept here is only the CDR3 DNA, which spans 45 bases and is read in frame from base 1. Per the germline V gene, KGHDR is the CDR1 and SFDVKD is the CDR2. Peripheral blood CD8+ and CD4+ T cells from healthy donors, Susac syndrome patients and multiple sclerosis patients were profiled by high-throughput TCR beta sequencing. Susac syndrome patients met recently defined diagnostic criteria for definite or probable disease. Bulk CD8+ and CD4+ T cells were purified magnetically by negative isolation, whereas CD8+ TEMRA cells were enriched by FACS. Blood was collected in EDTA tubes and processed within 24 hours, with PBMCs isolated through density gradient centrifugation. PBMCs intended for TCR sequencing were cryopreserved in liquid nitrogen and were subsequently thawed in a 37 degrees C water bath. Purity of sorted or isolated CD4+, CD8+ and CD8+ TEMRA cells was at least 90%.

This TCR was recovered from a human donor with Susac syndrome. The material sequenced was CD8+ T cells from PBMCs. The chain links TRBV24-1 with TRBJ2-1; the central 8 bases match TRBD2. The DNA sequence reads TGTGCCACCAGTGATGGCCCAGCGGGGGTTAATGAGCAGTTCTTC. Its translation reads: CATSDGPAGVNEQFF.